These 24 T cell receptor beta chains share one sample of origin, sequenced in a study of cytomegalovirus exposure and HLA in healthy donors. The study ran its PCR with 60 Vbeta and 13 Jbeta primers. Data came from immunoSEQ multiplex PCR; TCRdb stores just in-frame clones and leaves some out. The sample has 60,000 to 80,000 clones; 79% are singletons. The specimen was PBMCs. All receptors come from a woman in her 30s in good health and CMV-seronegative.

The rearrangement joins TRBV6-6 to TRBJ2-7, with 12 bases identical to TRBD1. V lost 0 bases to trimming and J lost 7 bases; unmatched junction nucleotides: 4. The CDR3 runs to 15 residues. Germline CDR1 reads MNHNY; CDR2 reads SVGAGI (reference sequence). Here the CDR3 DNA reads TGTGCCAGCAGTTACTCGGGACAGGGGGCCAAAGAGCAGTACTTC. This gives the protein CASSYSGQGAKEQYF.

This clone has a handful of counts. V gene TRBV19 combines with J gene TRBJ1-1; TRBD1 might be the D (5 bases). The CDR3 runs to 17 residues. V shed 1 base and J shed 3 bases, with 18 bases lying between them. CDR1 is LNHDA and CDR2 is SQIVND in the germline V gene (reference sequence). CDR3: CASSIVANPGGDTEAFF. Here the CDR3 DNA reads TGTGCCAGTAGTATAGTAGCCAATCCCGGAGGGGACACTGAAGCTTTCTTT. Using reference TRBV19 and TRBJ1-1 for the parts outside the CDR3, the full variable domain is DGGITQSPKYLFRKEGQNVTLSCEQNLNHDAMYWYRQDPGQGLRLIYYSQIVNDFQKGDIAEGYSVSREKKESFPLTVTSAQKNPTAFYLCASSIVANPGGDTEAFFGQGTRLTVV.

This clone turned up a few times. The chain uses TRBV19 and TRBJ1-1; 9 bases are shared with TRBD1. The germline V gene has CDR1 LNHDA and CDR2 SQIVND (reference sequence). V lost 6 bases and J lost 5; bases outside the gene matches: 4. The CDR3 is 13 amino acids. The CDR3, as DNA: TGTGCCAGTAGCTGGACAGGGGATACTGAAGCTTTCTTT. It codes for CASSWTGDTEAFF.

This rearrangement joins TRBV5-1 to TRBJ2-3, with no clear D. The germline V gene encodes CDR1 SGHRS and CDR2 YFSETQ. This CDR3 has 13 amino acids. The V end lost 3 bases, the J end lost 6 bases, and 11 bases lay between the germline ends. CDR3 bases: TGCGCCAGCAGCTCACTATCGACGGATACGCAGTATTTT. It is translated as CASSSLSTDTQYF.

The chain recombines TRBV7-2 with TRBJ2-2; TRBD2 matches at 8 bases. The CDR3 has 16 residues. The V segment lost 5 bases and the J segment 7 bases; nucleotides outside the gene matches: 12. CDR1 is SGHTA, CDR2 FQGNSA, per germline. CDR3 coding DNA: TGTGCCAGCAGCCCCCCAACGGGAGGGCCTTTCGGGGAGCTGTTTTTT. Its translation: CASSPPTGGPFGELFF.

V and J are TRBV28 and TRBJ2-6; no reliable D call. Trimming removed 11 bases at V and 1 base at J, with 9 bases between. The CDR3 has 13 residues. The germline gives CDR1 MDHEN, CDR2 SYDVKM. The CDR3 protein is CASILSGANVLTF. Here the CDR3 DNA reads TGTGCCTCCATACTGTCTGGGGCCAACGTCCTGACTTTC.

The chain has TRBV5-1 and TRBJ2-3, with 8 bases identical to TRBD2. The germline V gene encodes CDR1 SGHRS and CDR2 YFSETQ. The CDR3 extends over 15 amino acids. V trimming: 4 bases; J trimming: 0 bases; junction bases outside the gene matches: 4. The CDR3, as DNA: TGCGCCAGCAGCCACGGGGGGGGTAGCACAGATACGCAGTATTTT. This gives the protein CASSHGGGSTDTQYF.

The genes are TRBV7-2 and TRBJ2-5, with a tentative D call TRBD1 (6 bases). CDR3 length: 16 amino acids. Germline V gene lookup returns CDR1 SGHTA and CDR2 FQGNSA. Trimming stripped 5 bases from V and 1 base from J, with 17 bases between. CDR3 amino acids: CASSPDRTRSQETQYF. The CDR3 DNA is TGTGCCAGCAGCCCTGACAGGACCCGATCCCAAGAGACCCAGTACTTC.

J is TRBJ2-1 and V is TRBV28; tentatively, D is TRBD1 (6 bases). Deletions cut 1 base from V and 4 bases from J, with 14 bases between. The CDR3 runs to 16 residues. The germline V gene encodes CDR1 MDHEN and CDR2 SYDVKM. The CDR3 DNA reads TGTGCCAGCAGTTTATCAGGGGAAAGGTTTTACAATGAGCAGTTCTTC. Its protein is CASSLSGERFYNEQFF. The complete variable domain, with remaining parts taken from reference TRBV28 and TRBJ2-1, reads DVKVTQSSRYLVKRTGEKVFLECVQDMDHENMFWYRQDPGLGLRLIYFSYDVKMKEKGDIPEGYSVSREKKERFSLILESASTNQTSMYLCASSLSGERFYNEQFFGPGTRLTVL.

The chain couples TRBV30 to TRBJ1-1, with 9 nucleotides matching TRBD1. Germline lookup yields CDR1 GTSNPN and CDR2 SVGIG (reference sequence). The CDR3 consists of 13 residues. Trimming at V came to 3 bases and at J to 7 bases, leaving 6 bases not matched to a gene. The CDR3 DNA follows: TGTGCCTGGAGCGCGGGACAGGGAGGTGAAGCTTTCTTT. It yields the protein CAWSAGQGGEAFF.

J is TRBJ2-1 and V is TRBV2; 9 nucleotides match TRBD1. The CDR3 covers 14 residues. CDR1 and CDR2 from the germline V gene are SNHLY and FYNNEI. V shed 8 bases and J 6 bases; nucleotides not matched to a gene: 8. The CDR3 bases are TGTGCCAGCGCCTGGACAGGGGCTAGCAATGAGCAGTTCTTC. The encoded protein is CASAWTGASNEQFF.

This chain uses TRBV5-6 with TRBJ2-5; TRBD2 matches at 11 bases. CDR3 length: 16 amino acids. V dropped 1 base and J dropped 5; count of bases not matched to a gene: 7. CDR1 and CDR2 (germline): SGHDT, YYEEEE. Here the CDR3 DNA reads TGTGCCAGCAGCTTGCTGACTAGCGGGAATAGCGAGACCCAGTACTTC. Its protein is CASSLLTSGNSETQYF.

CDR3 amino acids: CASSPGAGNNEKLFF. CDR3 coding DNA: TGTGCCAGCAGCCCTGGAGCCGGGAACAATGAAAAACTGTTTTTT. The chain recombines TRBV6-5 with TRBJ1-4, with unresolved D. CDR3 length: 15 residues. Trimming removed 6 bases at V and 5 bases at J, with 16 bases between. CDR1 is MNHEY and CDR2 is SVGAGI in the germline V gene.

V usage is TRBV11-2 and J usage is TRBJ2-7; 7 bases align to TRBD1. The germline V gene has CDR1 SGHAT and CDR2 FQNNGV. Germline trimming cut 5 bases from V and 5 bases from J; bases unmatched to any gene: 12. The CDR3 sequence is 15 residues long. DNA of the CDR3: TGTGCCAGCAGCCCGGACAGGAGGCGTTTTAACGAGCAGTACTTC. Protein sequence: CASSPDRRRFNEQYF.

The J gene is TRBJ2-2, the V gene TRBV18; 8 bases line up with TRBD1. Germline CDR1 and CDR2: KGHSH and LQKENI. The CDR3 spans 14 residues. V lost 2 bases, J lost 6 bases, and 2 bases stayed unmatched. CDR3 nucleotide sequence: TGTGCCAGCTCACCAGGACAGGGTGCCGGGGAGCTGTTTTTT. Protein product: CASSPGQGAGELFF.

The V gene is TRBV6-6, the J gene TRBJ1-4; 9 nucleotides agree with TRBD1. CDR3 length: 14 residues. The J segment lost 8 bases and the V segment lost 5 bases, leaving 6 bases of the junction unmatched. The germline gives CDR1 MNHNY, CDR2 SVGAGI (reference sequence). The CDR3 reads CASSETGGKEKLFF. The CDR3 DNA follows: TGTGCCAGCAGTGAGACAGGGGGAAAGGAAAAACTGTTTTTT.

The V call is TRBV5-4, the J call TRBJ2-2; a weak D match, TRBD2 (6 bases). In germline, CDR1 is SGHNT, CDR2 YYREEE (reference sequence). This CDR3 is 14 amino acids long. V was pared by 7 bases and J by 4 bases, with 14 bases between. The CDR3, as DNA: TGTGCCAGCGGGCCTCGGGACTTCACCGGGGAGCTGTTTTTT. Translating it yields CASGPRDFTGELFF.

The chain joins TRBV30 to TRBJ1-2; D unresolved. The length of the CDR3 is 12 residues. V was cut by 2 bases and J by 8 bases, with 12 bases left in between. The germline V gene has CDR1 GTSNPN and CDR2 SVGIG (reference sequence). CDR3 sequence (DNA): TGTGCCTGGAGTTCGGTGAAGCGAGGCTACACCTTC. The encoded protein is CAWSSVKRGYTF.

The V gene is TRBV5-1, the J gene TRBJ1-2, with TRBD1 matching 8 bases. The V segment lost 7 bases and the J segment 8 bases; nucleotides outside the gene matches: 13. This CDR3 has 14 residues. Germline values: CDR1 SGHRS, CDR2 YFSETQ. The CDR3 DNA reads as TGCGCCAGCCCCCCCGAGACAGGGGTGGGAGGCTACACCTTC. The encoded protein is CASPPETGVGGYTF.

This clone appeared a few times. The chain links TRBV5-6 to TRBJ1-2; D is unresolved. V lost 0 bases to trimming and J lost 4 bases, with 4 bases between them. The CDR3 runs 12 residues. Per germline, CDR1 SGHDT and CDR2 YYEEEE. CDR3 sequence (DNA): TGTGCCAGCAGCTTGGAGAGCTATGGCTACACCTTC. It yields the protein CASSLESYGYTF. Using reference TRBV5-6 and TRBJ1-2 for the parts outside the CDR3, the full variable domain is DAGVTQSPTHLIKTRGQQVTLRCSPKSGHDTVSWYQQALGQGPQFIFQYYEEEERQRGNFPDRFSGHQFPNYSSELNVNALLLGDSALYLCASSLESYGYTFGSGTRLTVV.

DNA of the CDR3: TGTGCCAGCAGTGGGGGACAGGGGGTATGGGAGCCCCAGCATTTT. This sequence encodes CASSGGQGVWEPQHF. The chain joins TRBV2 to TRBJ1-5, with 11 bases fitting TRBD1. V was clipped by 4 bases and J by 8 bases; unmatched bases: 7. The CDR3 runs to 15 residues. Germline V gene lookup returns CDR1 SNHLY and CDR2 FYNNEI.

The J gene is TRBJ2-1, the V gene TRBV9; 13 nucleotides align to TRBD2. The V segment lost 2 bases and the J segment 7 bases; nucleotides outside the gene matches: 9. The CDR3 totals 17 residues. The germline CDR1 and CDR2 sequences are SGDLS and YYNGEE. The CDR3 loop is CASSVSSGTSGTNEQFF. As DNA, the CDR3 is TGTGCCAGCAGCGTCTCCTCCGGGACTAGCGGGACTAATGAGCAGTTCTTC.

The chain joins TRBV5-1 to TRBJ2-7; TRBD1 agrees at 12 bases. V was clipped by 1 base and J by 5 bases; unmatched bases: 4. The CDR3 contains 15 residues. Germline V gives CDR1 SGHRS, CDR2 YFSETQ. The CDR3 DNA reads TGCGCCAGCAGCTTGTCGGGGACAGGGGGCGACGAGCAGTACGTC. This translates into CASSLSGTGGDEQYV.

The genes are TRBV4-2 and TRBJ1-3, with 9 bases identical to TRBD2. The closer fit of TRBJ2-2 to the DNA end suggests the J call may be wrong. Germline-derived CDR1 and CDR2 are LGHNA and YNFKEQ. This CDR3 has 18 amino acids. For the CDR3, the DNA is TGTGCCAGCAGCCAGGAGCTAGCGGGATACGCGAACACCGGGGAGCTGTTTTTT. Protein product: CASSQELAGYANTGELFF.